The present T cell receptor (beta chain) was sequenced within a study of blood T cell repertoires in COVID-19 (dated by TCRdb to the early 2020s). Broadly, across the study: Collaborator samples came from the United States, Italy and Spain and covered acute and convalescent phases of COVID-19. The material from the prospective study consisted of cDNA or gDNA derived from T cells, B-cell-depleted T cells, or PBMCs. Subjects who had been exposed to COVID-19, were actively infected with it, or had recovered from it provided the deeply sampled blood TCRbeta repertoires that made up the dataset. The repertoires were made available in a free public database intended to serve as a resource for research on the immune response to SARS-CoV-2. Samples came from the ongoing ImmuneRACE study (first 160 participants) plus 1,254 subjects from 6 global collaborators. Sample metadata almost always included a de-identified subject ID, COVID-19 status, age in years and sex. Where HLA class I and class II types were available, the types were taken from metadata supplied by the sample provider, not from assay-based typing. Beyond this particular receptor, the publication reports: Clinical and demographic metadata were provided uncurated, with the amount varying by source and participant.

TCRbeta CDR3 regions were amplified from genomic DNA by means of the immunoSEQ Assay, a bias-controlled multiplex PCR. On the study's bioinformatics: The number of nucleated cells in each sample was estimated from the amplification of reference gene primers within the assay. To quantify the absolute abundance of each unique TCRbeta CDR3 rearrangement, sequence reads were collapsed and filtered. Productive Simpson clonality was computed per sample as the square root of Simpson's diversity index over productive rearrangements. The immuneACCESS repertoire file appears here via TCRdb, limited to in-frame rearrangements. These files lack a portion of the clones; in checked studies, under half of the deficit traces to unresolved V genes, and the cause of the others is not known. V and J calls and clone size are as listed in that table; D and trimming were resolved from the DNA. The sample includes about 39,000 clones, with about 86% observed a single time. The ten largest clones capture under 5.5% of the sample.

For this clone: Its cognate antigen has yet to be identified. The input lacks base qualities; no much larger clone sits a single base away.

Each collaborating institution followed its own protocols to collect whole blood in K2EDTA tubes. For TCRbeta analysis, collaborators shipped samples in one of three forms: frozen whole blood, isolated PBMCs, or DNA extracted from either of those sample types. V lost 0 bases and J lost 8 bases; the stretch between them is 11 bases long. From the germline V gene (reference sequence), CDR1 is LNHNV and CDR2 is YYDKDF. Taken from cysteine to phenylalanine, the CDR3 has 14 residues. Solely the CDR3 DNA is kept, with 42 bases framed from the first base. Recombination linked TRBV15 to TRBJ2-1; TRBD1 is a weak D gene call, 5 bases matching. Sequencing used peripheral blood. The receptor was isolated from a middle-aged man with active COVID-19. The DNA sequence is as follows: TGTGCCACCAGCAGAGACTACCGGACACATGAGCAGTTCTTC. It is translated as CATSRDYRTHEQFF.